Below are 25 T cell receptor beta chains sequenced from a single sample in a study of blood T cell repertoires in COVID-19. Some clones are missing from TCRdb's copy, which holds only in-frame ones; the method was immunoSEQ multiplex PCR. The sample holds about 180,000 clones; 86% are singletons and the top ten take approximately 2.9%. Material for sequencing was peripheral blood. Receptors were obtained from a woman aged 25 to 39 with active or convalescent COVID-19.

The chain has TRBV7-6 and TRBJ2-2, with 10 bases aligning to TRBD1. CDR3 length: 16 amino acids. Germline CDR1 and CDR2: SGHVS and FNYEAQ. Trimming took 2 bases from V and 7 from J; bases not matched to a gene: 7. CDR3 bases: TGTGCCAGCAGCTTAACCCAGACAGGGGGCCACGGGGAGCTGTTTTTT. Translated: CASSLTQTGGHGELFF.

The sample holds one count of this clone. The J gene is TRBJ2-5, the V gene TRBV5-1, with a weak D call TRBD1 (6 bases). There are 14 residues in the CDR3. Germline V lookup: CDR1 SGHRS, CDR2 YFSETQ. The V end was cut by 0 bases, the J end by 8 bases, with 14 bases between. This CDR3 reads CASSLVAGARTQYF. CDR3 DNA sequence: TGCGCCAGCAGCTTGGTGGCAGGGGCGAGAACCCAGTACTTC. Supplemented by reference TRBV5-1 and TRBJ2-5, the full variable domain reads KAGVTQTPRYLIKTRGQQVTLSCSPISGHRSVSWYQQTPGQGLQFLFEYFSETQRNKGNFPGRFSGRQFSNSRSEMNVSTLELGDSALYLCASSLVAGARTQYFGPGTRLLVL.

The CDR3, as DNA: TGTGCCAGCAGCCGAGGATCGGTTTCCGCGAACACCGGGGAGCTGTTTTTT. It yields the protein CASSRGSVSANTGELFF. V and J are TRBV5-8 and TRBJ2-2; no reliable D call. V was trimmed by 4 bases and J by 0 bases, leaving 16 bases between them. In germline, CDR1 is SGHTS, CDR2 YDEGEE. The CDR3 contains 17 residues. The whole variable domain, filled in from reference TRBV5-8 and TRBJ2-2, reads EAGVTQSPTHLIKTRGQQATLRCSPISGHTSVYWYQQALGLGLQFLLWYDEGEERNRGNFPPRFSGRQFPNYSSELNVNALELEDSALYLCASSRGSVSANTGELFFGEGSRLTVL.

The count of this clone is one. J is TRBJ2-7 and V is TRBV15, with TRBD2 identical over 9 bases. V was pared by 6 bases and J by 3 bases, with 3 bases of the junction left unmatched. CDR1 is LNHNV and CDR2 is YYDKDF in the germline V gene (reference sequence). CDR3 length: 13 amino acids. The DNA for the CDR3 is TGTGCCACCAGTGGTAGCGGGGGCTACGAGCAGTACTTC. It translates to CATSGSGGYEQYF.

The chain is built from TRBV15 and TRBJ2-7, with TRBD1 identical over 11 bases. The length of the CDR3 is 15 residues. With 5 bases clipped from V and 6 bases from J, the junction kept 9 bases outside the gene matches. From germline, CDR1 is LNHNV and CDR2 YYDKDF (reference sequence). The CDR3 region has the DNA TGTGCCACCAGCGCCCGGACAGGGGGCAGTTCCGAGCAGTACTTC. It yields the protein CATSARTGGSSEQYF.

This clone has only one observation. This sequence joins TRBV30 and TRBJ2-1; 7 nucleotides match TRBD2. Losses at the gene ends were 3 bases for V and 5 bases for J; bases not matched to a gene: 4. CDR3 size: 13 residues. The germline V gene encodes CDR1 GTSNPN and CDR2 SVGIG (reference sequence). The CDR3 coding sequence is TGTGCCTGGAGCGGGGGGTTAGACAATGAGCAGTTCTTC. This translates into CAWSGGLDNEQFF.

The V and J genes are TRBV6-5 and TRBJ1-5; 11 bases map to TRBD1. The CDR3 spans 14 residues. The germline gives CDR1 MNHEY, CDR2 SVGAGI. Trimming took 6 bases from V and 5 from J; bases not matched to a gene: 3. CDR3 nucleotide sequence: TGTGCCAGCAGCCGGGACAGGGGGGATCAGCCCCAGCATTTT. Its protein product is CASSRDRGDQPQHF.

This clone has more than one count but fewer than ten. This chain connects TRBV25-1 to TRBJ2-5; 10 positions agree with TRBD2. With 4 bases clipped from V and 4 bases from J, the junction kept 3 bases outside the gene matches. The CDR3 is 14 residues long. In germline, CDR1 is MGHDK, CDR2 SYGVNS. CDR3 in DNA: TGTGCCAGCAGTGCCAGCGGGAGGGGAGAGACCCAGTACTTC. Protein sequence: CASSASGRGETQYF.

The genes are TRBV7-8 and TRBJ1-2; tentatively, D is TRBD1 (5 bases). V shed 2 bases and J shed 5 bases, with 18 bases lying between them. The CDR3 length is 16 residues. Germline-derived CDR1 and CDR2 are SGHVS and FQNEAQ. The CDR3 bases are TGTGCCAGCAGCTTACAGGAACGAGGGGAGGGGTATGGCTACACCTTC. Its protein is CASSLQERGEGYGYTF.

The chain couples TRBV30 to TRBJ2-1; D is unclear. Germline loops: CDR1 GTSNPN, CDR2 SVGIG (reference sequence). The V and J ends lost 0 bases and 6 bases respectively, with 6 bases between them. The CDR3 spans 12 residues. CDR3 sequence (DNA): TGTGCCTGGAGTGTTCTCCTCAATGAGCAGTTCTTC. It translates to CAWSVLLNEQFF.

V and J are TRBV23-1 and TRBJ1-1; TRBD1 aligns across 7 bases. TRBV23-1 is an open reading frame, and its role is uncertain. The length of the CDR3 is 16 residues. With 1 base clipped from V and 0 bases from J, the junction kept 5 bases outside the gene matches. This chain's CDR3 is CASSQLTGSMNTEAFF. The CDR3 bases are TGCGCCAGCAGTCAATTGACAGGGTCGATGAACACTGAAGCTTTCTTT.

The chain links TRBV7-2 to TRBJ2-3, with D perhaps matching TRBD1 (8 bases). The germline V gene encodes CDR1 SGHTA and CDR2 FQGNSA. The CDR3 runs to 14 residues. Trimming removed 10 bases from V and 4 bases from J, with 18 bases in between. In DNA, the CDR3 is TGTGCCACCAAAGCGGGACAGGTTGCAGATACGCAGTATTTT. It yields the protein CATKAGQVADTQYF. Based on the CDR3 plus reference TRBV7-2 and TRBJ2-3, the full variable domain is GAGVSQSPSNKVTEKGKDVELRCDPISGHTALYWYRQSLGQGLEFLIYFQGNSAPDKSGLPSDRFSAERTGGSVSTLTIQRTQQEDSAVYLCATKAGQVADTQYFGPGTRLTVL.

The rearrangement joins TRBV5-1 to TRBJ1-1; 7 nucleotides agree with TRBD1. CDR3 length: 16 residues. With 4 bases clipped from V and 1 base from J, the junction kept 10 bases outside the gene matches. CDR1 and CDR2 from the germline V gene are SGHRS and YFSETQ. The CDR3 spells CASSRATGASNTEAFF. For the CDR3, the DNA is TGCGCCAGCAGCCGCGCCACAGGGGCGTCGAACACTGAAGCTTTCTTT.

CDR3 nucleotides: TGTGCCATCAGCGCGGGGCCCGGATCTGTCGAGCAGTACTTC. Protein: CAISAGPGSVEQYF. This chain joins TRBV10-3 and TRBJ2-7; D perhaps matches TRBD2 (6 bases). Germline V lookup: CDR1 ENHRY, CDR2 SYGVKD. Trimming removed 6 bases at V and 6 bases at J, with 18 bases between. The CDR3 spans 14 residues.

The genes are TRBV2 and TRBJ2-1; D might be TRBD1 (5 bases). The V gene's germline CDR1 is SNHLY and CDR2 FYNNEI. Trimming stripped 4 bases from V and 6 bases from J, with 16 bases between. This CDR3 is 15 amino acids long. CDR3 nucleotide sequence: TGTGCCAGCAGTGCAGGGTCCCCTCGGGTCAATGAGCAGTTCTTC. Its protein is CASSAGSPRVNEQFF. Looking up the rest from reference TRBV2 and TRBJ2-1 gives the full variable domain: EPEVTQTPSHQVTQMGQEVILRCVPISNHLYFYWYRQILGQKVEFLVSFYNNEISEKSEIFDDQFSVERPDGSNFTLKIRSTKLEDSAMYFCASSAGSPRVNEQFFGPGTRLTVL.

The rearrangement uses TRBV3-1 (or the pseudogene TRBV3-2) and TRBJ1-5; no reliable D call. Germline CDR1 LGHDT, CDR2 YNNKEL (reference sequence). This CDR3 region has 15 residues. The V and J ends lost 0 bases and 5 bases respectively, with 11 bases between them. CDR3: CASSQDPDGDQPQHF. The CDR3 DNA sequence: TGTGCCAGCAGCCAAGACCCCGACGGGGATCAGCCCCAGCATTTT.

V gene TRBV19 combines with J gene TRBJ2-7; tentatively, D is TRBD2 (5 bases). The length of the CDR3 is 12 residues. The germline V and J ends were trimmed by 5 bases and 6 bases, with 11 bases remaining between them. Germline lookup yields CDR1 LNHDA and CDR2 SQIVND (reference sequence). CDR3: CASSGGGIEQYF. DNA of the CDR3: TGTGCCAGTAGTGGAGGAGGCATCGAGCAGTACTTC.

This clone was seen once. The V call is TRBV6-5, the J call TRBJ2-4, with 7 bases fitting TRBD2. CDR3 length: 15 amino acids. Germline values: CDR1 MNHEY, CDR2 SVGAGI. The trim removed 7 bases at V and 3 bases at J, leaving 9 bases unmatched. The CDR3 is CASKGRETFKNIQYF. CDR3 DNA sequence: TGTGCCAGCAAGGGGAGGGAAACCTTCAAAAACATTCAGTACTTC.

V usage is TRBV30 and J usage is TRBJ1-2; D perhaps matches TRBD1 (5 bases). Trimming removed 2 bases at V and 5 bases at J, with 9 bases between. The CDR3 covers 12 residues. Germline assignment: CDR1 GTSNPN and CDR2 SVGIG (reference sequence). The CDR3 region has the DNA TGTGCCTGGAGTCAGGGCATTTATGGCTACACCTTC. Its translation is CAWSQGIYGYTF.

The gene calls are TRBV4-2 and TRBJ2-1, with D tentatively TRBD2 (6 bases). In germline, CDR1 is LGHNA, CDR2 YNFKEQ. CDR3 length equals 16 residues. V was shortened by 0 bases and J by 10 bases, with 19 bases between the two germline ends. The CDR3 DNA is TGTGCCAGCAGCCAAGAGGAGACTAGGGGCCGTGGGGAGCAGTTCTTC. This gives the protein CASSQEETRGRGEQFF.

The chain couples TRBV2 to TRBJ1-3; no clear D gene. Germline values: CDR1 SNHLY, CDR2 FYNNEI. V lost 3 bases to trimming and J lost 4 bases, with 10 bases between them. This CDR3 is 14 amino acids long. The CDR3 loop is CASSDSFSGNTIYF. The CDR3 coding sequence is TGTGCCAGCAGTGACAGTTTTTCGGGAAACACCATATATTTT.

V and J are TRBV27 and TRBJ2-7; D perhaps matches TRBD1 (6 bases). Germline V gene sequence: CDR1 MNHEY, CDR2 SMNVEV (reference sequence). CDR3 length: 13 residues. Trimming shortened V by 3 bases and J by 4 bases, and 10 bases separated the two germline ends. The CDR3 region is CASSFSDRYEQYF. The CDR3 DNA reads as TGTGCCAGCAGTTTCTCCGACAGGTACGAGCAGTACTTC.

The chain couples TRBV5-4 to TRBJ2-7; TRBD2 is a possible D gene (6 bases). Trimming cost V 0 bases and J 0 bases, with 10 bases left between them. This CDR3 has 15 amino acids. CDR1 is SGHNT, CDR2 YYREEE, per germline (reference sequence). The chain's CDR3 is CASSLAGGVSYEQYF. The CDR3 nucleotides read TGTGCCAGCAGCTTGGCTGGCGGGGTCTCCTACGAGCAGTACTTC.

This clone has a single count. The gene calls are TRBV6-5 and TRBJ1-1, with 9 bases aligning to TRBD1. Per the germline V gene, CDR1 is MNHEY and CDR2 is SVGAGI. V lost 5 bases, J lost 6 bases, and 4 bases stayed unmatched. The CDR3 is made up of 13 amino acids. CDR3 protein: CASSNRDRAEAFF. The CDR3 region has the DNA TGTGCCAGCAGTAACCGGGACAGGGCTGAAGCTTTCTTT.

The rearrangement uses TRBV7-9 and TRBJ1-1; no clear D. This CDR3 comprises 10 residues. Germline CDR1 is SEHNR and CDR2 is FQNEAQ (reference sequence). Trimming removed 5 bases at V and 7 bases at J, with 5 bases between. This chain's CDR3 is CASSQVEAFF. Written as DNA, the CDR3 is TGTGCCAGCAGCCAGGTTGAAGCTTTCTTT.